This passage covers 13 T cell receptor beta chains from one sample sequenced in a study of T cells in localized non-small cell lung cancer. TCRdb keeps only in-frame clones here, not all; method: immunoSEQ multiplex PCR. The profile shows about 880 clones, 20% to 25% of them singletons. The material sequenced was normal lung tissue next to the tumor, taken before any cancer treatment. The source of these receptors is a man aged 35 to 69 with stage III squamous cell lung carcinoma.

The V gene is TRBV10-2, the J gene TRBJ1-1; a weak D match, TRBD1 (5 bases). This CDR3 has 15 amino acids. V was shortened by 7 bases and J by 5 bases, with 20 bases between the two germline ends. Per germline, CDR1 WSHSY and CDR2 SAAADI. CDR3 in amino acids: CASTLAPGEGTEAFF. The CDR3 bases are TGCGCCAGCACTCTGGCCCCGGGCGAGGGGACTGAAGCTTTCTTT.

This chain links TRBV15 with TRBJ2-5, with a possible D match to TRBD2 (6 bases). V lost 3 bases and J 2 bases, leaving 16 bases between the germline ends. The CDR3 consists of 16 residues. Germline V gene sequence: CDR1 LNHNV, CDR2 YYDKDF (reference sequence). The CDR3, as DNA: TGTGCCACCAGCAGGTCGGACGCGGGATTTCAAGAGACCCAGTACTTC. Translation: CATSRSDAGFQETQYF. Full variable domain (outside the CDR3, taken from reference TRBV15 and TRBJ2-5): DAMVIQNPRYQVTQFGKPVTLSCSQTLNHNVMYWYQQKSSQAPKLLFHYYDKDFNNEADTPDNFQSRRPNTSFCFLDIRSPGLGDTAMYLCATSRSDAGFQETQYFGPGTRLLVL.

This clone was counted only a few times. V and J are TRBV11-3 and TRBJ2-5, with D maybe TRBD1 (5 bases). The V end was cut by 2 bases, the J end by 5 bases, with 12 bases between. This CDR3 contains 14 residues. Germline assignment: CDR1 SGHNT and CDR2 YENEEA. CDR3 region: CASSLLTVGETQYF. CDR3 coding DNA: TGTGCCAGCAGCTTACTGACAGTCGGGGAGACCCAGTACTTC. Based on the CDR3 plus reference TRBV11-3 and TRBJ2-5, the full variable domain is EAGVVQSPRYKIIEKKQPVAFWCNPISGHNTLYWYLQNLGQGPELLIRYENEEAVDDSQLPKDRFSAERLKGVDSTLKIQPAELGDSAVYLCASSLLTVGETQYFGPGTRLLVL.

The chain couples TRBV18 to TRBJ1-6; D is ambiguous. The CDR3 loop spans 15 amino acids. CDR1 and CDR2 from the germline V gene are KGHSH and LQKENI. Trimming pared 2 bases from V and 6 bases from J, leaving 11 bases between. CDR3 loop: CASSPSGAINSPLHF. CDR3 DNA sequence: TGTGCCAGCTCACCAAGCGGAGCAATTAATTCACCCCTCCACTTT.

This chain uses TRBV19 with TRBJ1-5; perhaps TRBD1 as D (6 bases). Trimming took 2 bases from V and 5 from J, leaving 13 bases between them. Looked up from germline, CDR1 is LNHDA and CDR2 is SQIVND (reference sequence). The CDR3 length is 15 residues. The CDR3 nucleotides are TGTGCCAGTAGTATAACAGAGAGGGGGTATCAGCCCCAGCATTTT. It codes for CASSITERGYQPQHF.

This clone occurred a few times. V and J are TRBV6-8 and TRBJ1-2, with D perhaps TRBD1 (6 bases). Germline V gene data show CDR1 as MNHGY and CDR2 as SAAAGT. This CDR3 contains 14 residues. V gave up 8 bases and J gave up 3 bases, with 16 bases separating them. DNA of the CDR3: TGTGCCAGCGGGGGACACGCAGGGGACTATGGCTACACCTTC. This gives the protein CASGGHAGDYGYTF.

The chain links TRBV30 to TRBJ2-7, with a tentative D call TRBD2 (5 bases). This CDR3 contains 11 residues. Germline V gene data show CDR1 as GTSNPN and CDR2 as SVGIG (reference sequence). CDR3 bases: TGTGCTCTGCTAGAACGGGGCGAGCAGTACTTC. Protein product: CALLERGEQYF.

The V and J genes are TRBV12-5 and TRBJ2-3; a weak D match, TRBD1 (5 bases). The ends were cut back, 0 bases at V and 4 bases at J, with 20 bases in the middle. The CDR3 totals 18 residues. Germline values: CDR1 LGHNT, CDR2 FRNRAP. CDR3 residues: CASGLVRDGRSRADTQYF. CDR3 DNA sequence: TGTGCTAGTGGTTTGGTCAGGGATGGAAGGTCTCGGGCAGATACGCAGTATTTT.

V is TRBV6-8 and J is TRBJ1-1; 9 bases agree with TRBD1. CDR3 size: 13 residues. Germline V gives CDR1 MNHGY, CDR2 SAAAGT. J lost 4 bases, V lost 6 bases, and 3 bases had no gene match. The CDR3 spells CASRGQGRTEAFF. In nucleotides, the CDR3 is TGTGCCAGCAGGGGACAGGGTCGCACTGAAGCTTTCTTT.

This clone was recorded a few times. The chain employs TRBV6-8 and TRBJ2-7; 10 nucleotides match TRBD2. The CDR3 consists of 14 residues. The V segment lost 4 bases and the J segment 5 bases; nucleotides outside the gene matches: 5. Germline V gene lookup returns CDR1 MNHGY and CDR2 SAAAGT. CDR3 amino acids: CASSLAGGRDEQYF. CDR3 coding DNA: TGTGCCAGCAGTTTAGCGGGAGGAAGGGACGAGCAGTACTTC.

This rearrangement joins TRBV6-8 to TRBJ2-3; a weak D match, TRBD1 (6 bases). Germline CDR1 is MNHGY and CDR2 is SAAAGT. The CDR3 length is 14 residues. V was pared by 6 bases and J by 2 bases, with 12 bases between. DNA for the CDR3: TGTGCCAGCAGCCCACAGGGAGTCACAGATACGCAGTATTTT. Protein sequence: CASSPQGVTDTQYF.

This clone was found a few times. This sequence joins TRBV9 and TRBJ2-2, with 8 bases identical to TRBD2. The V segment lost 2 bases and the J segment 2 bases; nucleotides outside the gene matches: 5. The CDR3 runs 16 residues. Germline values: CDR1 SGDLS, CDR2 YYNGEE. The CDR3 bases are TGTGCCAGCAGCGTTAGGGGGACTAGTAACACCGGGGAGCTGTTTTTT. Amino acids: CASSVRGTSNTGELFF.

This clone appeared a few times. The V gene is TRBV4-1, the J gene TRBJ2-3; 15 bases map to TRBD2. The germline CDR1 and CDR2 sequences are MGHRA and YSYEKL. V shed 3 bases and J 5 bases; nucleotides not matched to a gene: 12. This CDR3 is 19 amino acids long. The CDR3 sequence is CASSHPGLAGGPNRDTQYF. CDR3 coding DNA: TGCGCCAGCAGCCATCCCGGACTAGCGGGGGGGCCGAACCGAGATACGCAGTATTTT.